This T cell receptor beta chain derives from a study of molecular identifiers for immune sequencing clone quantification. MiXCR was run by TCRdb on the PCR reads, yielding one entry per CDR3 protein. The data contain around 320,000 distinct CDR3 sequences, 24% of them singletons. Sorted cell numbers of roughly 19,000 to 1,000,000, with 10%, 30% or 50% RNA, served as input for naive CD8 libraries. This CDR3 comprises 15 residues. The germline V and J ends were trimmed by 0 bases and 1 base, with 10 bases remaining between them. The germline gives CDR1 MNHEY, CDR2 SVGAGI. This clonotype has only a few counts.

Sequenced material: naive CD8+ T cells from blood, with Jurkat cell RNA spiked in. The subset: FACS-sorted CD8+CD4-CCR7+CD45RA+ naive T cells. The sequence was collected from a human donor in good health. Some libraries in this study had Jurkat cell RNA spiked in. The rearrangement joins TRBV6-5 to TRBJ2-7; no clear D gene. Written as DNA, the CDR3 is TGTGCCAGCAGTTACTCCCAGAGCTTGTCCTACGAGCAGTACTTC. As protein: CASSYSQSLSYEQYF.